This TCR beta chain appears in the sequencing data of a study of blood T cell repertoires in COVID-19. As for the study in general: Collection of acute and convalescent COVID-19 samples took place in the United States, Italy and Spain. PBMCs, B-cell-depleted T cells, or T cells were the source of the cDNA or gDNA that made up the material.

The germline V and J ends were trimmed by 1 base and 6 bases, with 15 bases remaining between them. The CDR3 has 14 residues. Germline V gene sequence: CDR1 GTSNPN, CDR2 SVGIG (reference sequence). This table comes from immunoSEQ multiplex PCR, and its TCRdb copy is limited to in-frame clones, with some not included. The profile covers around 120,000 clones, with 90% appearing a single time and 3.8% taken by the ten largest. The rearrangement joins TRBV30 to TRBJ1-1, with a tentative D call TRBD1 (5 bases). The TCR comes from an older woman with COVID-19, enrolled during active disease. The specimen was peripheral blood. CDR3 residues: CAWSGETGGAEAFF. As DNA, the CDR3 is TGTGCCTGGAGTGGGGAGACGGGGGGTGCTGAAGCTTTCTTT. The entire variable domain, with the rest obtained from reference TRBV30 and TRBJ1-1, is as follows: SQTIHQWPATLVQPVGSPLSLECTVEGTSNPNLYWYRQAAGRGLQLLFYSVGIGQISSEVPQNLSASRPQDRQFILSSKKLLLSDSGFYLCAWSGETGGAEAFFGQGTRLTVV.